This passage covers 31 T cell receptor beta chains from one sample sequenced in a study of blood T cell repertoires in COVID-19. The method was immunoSEQ multiplex PCR; TCRdb's version includes in-frame clones alone and lacks a portion of them. The sample shows over 90,000 clones, roughly 86% of them seen only once. Sequenced material: peripheral blood. The receptors originated from a man over 45 with active or convalescent COVID-19.

The chain joins TRBV10-3 to TRBJ2-3; 7 bases match TRBD2. After removal of 0 bases from V and 3 bases from J, the junction contained 3 bases not matched to a gene. CDR3 length equals 15 residues. The V gene's germline CDR1 is ENHRY and CDR2 SYGVKD. DNA for the CDR3: TGTGCCATCAGTGAGTCAAGGGAGGGGACAGATACGCAGTATTTT. This translates into CAISESREGTDTQYF.

This sequence joins TRBV24-1 and TRBJ2-7; TRBD1 matches 7 bases. The germline V gene encodes CDR1 KGHDR and CDR2 SFDVKD. With 6 bases clipped from V and 0 bases from J, the junction kept 7 bases outside the gene matches. The CDR3 is 15 amino acids. CDR3 in amino acids: CATSPDRDLSYEQYV. DNA of the CDR3: TGTGCCACCAGTCCTGACAGGGACCTCTCCTACGAGCAGTACGTC.

This chain joins TRBV5-5 and TRBJ1-5, with a possible D match to TRBD1 (6 bases). Per the germline V gene, CDR1 is SGHKS and CDR2 is YYEKEE (reference sequence). Trimming took 0 bases from V and 6 from J, leaving 13 bases between them. The CDR3 totals 15 residues. CDR3 bases: TGTGCCAGCAGCTTGGAACAGGGTTGGCGTCAGCCCCAGCATTTT. Amino acids: CASSLEQGWRQPQHF.

The V call is TRBV19, the J call TRBJ1-1, with 7 bases lining up with TRBD1. The CDR3 is 15 amino acids. Germline V lookup: CDR1 LNHDA, CDR2 SQIVND (reference sequence). V trimming: 2 bases; J trimming: 0 bases; junction bases outside the gene matches: 3. The CDR3 DNA reads TGTGCCAGTAGTATACAACAGGGGATGAACACTGAAGCTTTCTTT. Encoded protein: CASSIQQGMNTEAFF.

This clone has only a few counts. The chain joins TRBV20-1 to TRBJ2-2; TRBD1 might be the D (6 bases). The germline V gene encodes CDR1 DFQATT and CDR2 SNEGSKA (reference sequence). The length of the CDR3 is 16 residues. V lost 3 bases, J lost 0 bases, and 14 bases lay in between. In nucleotides, the CDR3 is TGCAGTGCTAGTCCTCGGACAGCCGCGAACACCGGGGAGCTGTTTTTT. Translated: CSASPRTAANTGELFF.

V is TRBV6-5 and J is TRBJ2-5, with TRBD2 identical over 13 bases. From germline, CDR1 is MNHEY and CDR2 SVGAGI. This CDR3 region has 15 residues. With V trimmed by 7 bases and J by 5 bases, 7 bases remained unmatched. CDR3 region: CASKRGLAGKETQYF. CDR3 in DNA: TGTGCCAGCAAAAGGGGACTAGCGGGGAAGGAGACCCAGTACTTC.

The chain links TRBV6-5 to TRBJ2-6; tentative D call: TRBD2 (5 bases). Deletions cut 6 bases from V and 6 bases from J, with 15 bases between. Germline V CDR1 and CDR2: MNHEY, SVGAGI. The length of the CDR3 is 15 residues. The CDR3 region has the DNA TGTGCCAGCAGCTCCCCCGGGGTGGTGGCCAACGTCCTGACTTTC. It encodes CASSSPGVVANVLTF.

This clone was recorded a few times. The V gene is TRBV7-2, the J gene TRBJ2-5; D is possibly TRBD1 (5 bases). The CDR3 has 14 amino acids. V was cut by 2 bases and J by 2 bases, with 9 bases left in between. Germline-derived CDR1 and CDR2 are SGHTA and FQGNSA. Here the CDR3 reads CASSLTQAQETQYF. The CDR3 DNA sequence: TGTGCCAGCAGCTTAACACAGGCACAAGAGACCCAGTACTTC.

V gene TRBV27 combines with J gene TRBJ2-5; 9 bases match TRBD2. The CDR3 has 13 amino acids. Per germline, CDR1 MNHEY and CDR2 SMNVEV (reference sequence). Trimming at V came to 6 bases and at J to 4 bases, leaving 3 bases not matched to a gene. CDR3 sequence: CASSLSGRETQYF. Written as DNA, the CDR3 is TGTGCCAGCAGCCTTAGCGGGAGAGAGACCCAGTACTTC.

The rearrangement joins TRBV10-3 to TRBJ1-3; TRBD1 is a possible D gene (6 bases). The V and J ends lost 5 bases and 8 bases respectively, with 28 bases between them. The germline V gene has CDR1 ENHRY and CDR2 SYGVKD. The CDR3 is 18 amino acids. The CDR3 DNA reads TGTGCCATCAGTTTGAATCCTCGGGACACCAAAAAGGGAGACACCATATATTTT. Translating it yields CAISLNPRDTKKGDTIYF.

This rearrangement joins TRBV7-6 to TRBJ2-5, with D possibly being TRBD1 (6 bases). With 2 bases removed from V and 2 bases from J, the gap between germline ends came to 15 bases. The CDR3 sequence is 16 residues long. Germline V gene sequence: CDR1 SGHVS, CDR2 FNYEAQ. CDR3 DNA sequence: TGTGCCAGCAGCTTATTCGGACAGAGTACTCAAGAGACCCAGTACTTC. Translating it yields CASSLFGQSTQETQYF.

The rearrangement joins TRBV5-8 to TRBJ1-2; 9 bases line up with TRBD1. CDR1 and CDR2 (germline): SGHTS, YDEGEE. The CDR3 length is 14 residues. With 6 bases clipped from V and 5 bases from J, the junction kept 8 bases outside the gene matches. Here the CDR3 reads CASTRRGTGYGYTF. DNA of the CDR3: TGTGCCAGCACCAGGAGGGGGACAGGGTATGGCTACACCTTC.

The CDR3, as DNA: TGCGCCAGCAGACCATTCGACAGGGAGGATTCACCCCTCCACTTT. As protein: CASRPFDREDSPLHF. The J gene is TRBJ1-6, the V gene TRBV5-1, with TRBD1 identical over 7 bases. CDR3 length: 15 residues. V was clipped by 5 bases and J by 8 bases; unmatched bases: 10. Germline V lookup: CDR1 SGHRS, CDR2 YFSETQ.

The chain joins TRBV30 to TRBJ2-3; 10 bases are shared with TRBD2. The CDR3 covers 19 residues. With 4 bases clipped from V and 1 base from J, the junction kept 17 bases outside the gene matches. The germline V gene has CDR1 GTSNPN and CDR2 SVGIG (reference sequence). The CDR3 nucleotides are TGTGCCTGGACCCGAGGAGGGACTAGCGACCGTTTCGGCACAGATACGCAGTATTTT. It specifies CAWTRGGTSDRFGTDTQYF. Filled out from reference TRBV30 and TRBJ2-3, the complete variable domain reads SQTIHQWPATLVQPVGSPLSLECTVEGTSNPNLYWYRQAAGRGLQLLFYSVGIGQISSEVPQNLSASRPQDRQFILSSKKLLLSDSGFYLCAWTRGGTSDRFGTDTQYFGPGTRLTVL.

V is TRBV9 and J is TRBJ2-2; D is uncertain. Looked up from germline, CDR1 is SGDLS and CDR2 is YYNGEE. Trimming removed 0 bases from V and 7 bases from J, with 4 bases in between. The CDR3 consists of 12 residues. CDR3 sequence reads: CASSVAFGELFF. The CDR3 coding sequence is TGTGCCAGCAGCGTAGCTTTCGGGGAGCTGTTTTTT.

The chain carries TRBV5-4 and TRBJ1-6; D not certain. The germline V and J ends were trimmed by 0 bases and 8 bases, with 9 bases remaining between them. Germline CDR1 reads SGHNT; CDR2 reads YYREEE (reference sequence). The CDR3 spans 14 residues. CDR3: CASSLGGDDSPLHF. The CDR3 DNA sequence: TGTGCCAGCAGCTTGGGCGGGGATGATTCACCCCTCCACTTT.

The rearrangement links TRBV7-9 to TRBJ2-1; tentatively, D is TRBD1 (5 bases). CDR3 size: 16 residues. CDR1 is SEHNR, CDR2 FQNEAQ, per germline (reference sequence). Trimming shortened V by 5 bases and J by 1 base, and 15 bases separated the two germline ends. The CDR3: CASSPVYRISYNEQFF. CDR3 sequence (DNA): TGTGCCAGCAGCCCCGTATACAGGATTTCCTACAATGAGCAGTTCTTC.

The V call is TRBV20-1, the J call TRBJ2-5; 7 bases are shared with TRBD1. The CDR3 loop spans 15 amino acids. The junction had 7 bases not matched to a gene; V was cut back by 3 bases and J by 0 bases. The germline V gene encodes CDR1 DFQATT and CDR2 SNEGSKA (reference sequence). The CDR3 sequence: CSASWDSGDQETQYF. In DNA, the CDR3 is TGCAGTGCTAGTTGGGACAGTGGGGACCAAGAGACCCAGTACTTC.

This clone was seen a single time. The rearrangement uses TRBV7-2 and TRBJ2-3; 14 nucleotides match TRBD2. V lost 5 bases to trimming and J lost 2 bases; unmatched junction nucleotides: 9. From germline, CDR1 is SGHTA and CDR2 FQGNSA. The CDR3 has 18 residues. The DNA for the CDR3 is TGTGCCAGCAGCCCTACCGGACTAGCGGGGGGTCCCACAGATACGCAGTATTTT. Translation: CASSPTGLAGGPTDTQYF.

The chain has TRBV5-6 and TRBJ2-4, with 8 bases lining up with TRBD1. This CDR3 is built from 14 residues. With V trimmed by 4 bases and J by 6 bases, 6 bases remained unmatched. Per the germline V gene, CDR1 is SGHDT and CDR2 is YYEEEE. The CDR3 nucleotides read TGTGCCAGCAGCGGGGGGACAGGCGGAAACATTCAGTACTTC. Its translation: CASSGGTGGNIQYF.

This chain links TRBV27 with TRBJ1-5, with D tentatively TRBD1 (5 bases). This CDR3 is built from 16 residues. The germline V gene has CDR1 MNHEY and CDR2 SMNVEV (reference sequence). The germline V and J ends were trimmed by 2 bases and 2 bases, with 13 bases remaining between them. CDR3 in amino acids: CASSLGGGARNQPQHF. Here the CDR3 DNA reads TGTGCCAGCAGTTTAGGCGGAGGGGCACGCAATCAGCCCCAGCATTTT.

This clone was seen just once. This chain uses TRBV5-4 with TRBJ2-2, with D maybe TRBD1 (6 bases). Germline lookup yields CDR1 SGHNT and CDR2 YYREEE (reference sequence). V was cut by 6 bases and J by 4 bases, with 16 bases left in between. The CDR3 sequence is 15 residues long. CDR3 amino acids: CASTSTGLSTGELFF. DNA of the CDR3: TGTGCCAGCACGTCGACAGGCCTTAGCACCGGGGAGCTGTTTTTT.

This chain uses TRBV28 with TRBJ1-2, with D hard to call. V was clipped by 5 bases and J by 0 bases, with 4 bases between them. CDR1 is MDHEN, CDR2 SYDVKM, per germline. This CDR3 comprises 12 residues. The CDR3 loop reads CASSPANYGYTF. The DNA of the CDR3 is TGTGCCAGCAGTCCGGCTAACTATGGCTACACCTTC.

The chain links TRBV5-6 to TRBJ1-2, with 10 bases aligning to TRBD1. V was clipped by 4 bases and J by 1 base; unmatched bases: 10. The CDR3 loop spans 17 amino acids. In germline, CDR1 is SGHDT, CDR2 YYEEEE. The CDR3 region is CASSGDRGRMGNYGYTF. In DNA form, the CDR3 reads TGTGCCAGCAGCGGCGACAGGGGGCGCATGGGTAACTATGGCTACACCTTC.

The table lists this clone with a count of one. As DNA, the CDR3 is TGCAGCGTTGACAGGAACTATGGCTACACCTTC. It yields the protein CSVDRNYGYTF. The chain has TRBV29-1 and TRBJ1-2; no clear D gene. The CDR3 sequence is 11 residues long. V dropped 3 bases and J dropped 2 bases, with 4 bases sitting between them. Germline V gene lookup returns CDR1 SQVTM and CDR2 ANQGSEA.

This chain links TRBV10-3 with TRBJ1-1; perhaps TRBD1 as D (6 bases). The CDR3 is 13 residues long. Per the germline V gene, CDR1 is ENHRY and CDR2 is SYGVKD. Trimming pared 7 bases from V and 7 bases from J, leaving 16 bases between. This chain's CDR3 is CAINPDSAHEAFF. The DNA of the CDR3 is TGTGCCATCAACCCGGACAGCGCCCATGAAGCTTTCTTT.

The J gene is TRBJ2-5, the V gene TRBV6-5, with TRBD1 identical over 9 bases. Per the germline V gene, CDR1 is MNHEY and CDR2 is SVGAGI. J was trimmed by 5 bases and V by 5 bases; bases with no gene match: 6. The CDR3 covers 14 residues. The CDR3 DNA reads TGTGCCAGCAGTAAGGGACAGGGAGGGGAGACCCAGTACTTC. It codes for CASSKGQGGETQYF.

The chain couples TRBV20-1 to TRBJ2-2; a weak D match, TRBD1 (5 bases). Germline loops: CDR1 DFQATT, CDR2 SNEGSKA (reference sequence). The CDR3 consists of 13 residues. Trimming stripped 3 bases from V and 5 bases from J, with 10 bases between. CDR3 residues: CSASQGSTGELFF. In DNA form, the CDR3 reads TGCAGTGCTAGTCAGGGATCAACCGGGGAGCTGTTTTTT.

V gene TRBV9 combines with J gene TRBJ1-6, with 11 bases matching TRBD1. Germline CDR1 and CDR2: SGDLS and YYNGEE. V trimming: 2 bases; J trimming: 8 bases; junction bases outside the gene matches: 3. The CDR3 contains 15 residues. This CDR3 is CASSVGGQGDSPLHF. DNA for the CDR3: TGTGCCAGCAGCGTGGGGGGACAGGGGGATTCACCCCTCCACTTT.

The gene calls are TRBV7-2 and TRBJ2-5, with D perhaps TRBD1 (7 bases). The CDR3 extends over 15 amino acids. CDR1 and CDR2 (germline): SGHTA, FQGNSA. V was shortened by 5 bases and J by 1 base, with 14 bases between the two germline ends. This CDR3 reads CASSPRQGLQETQYF. The CDR3 DNA reads TGTGCCAGCAGCCCCCGACAGGGACTCCAAGAGACCCAGTACTTC. The full variable domain, in which reference TRBV7-2 and TRBJ2-5 provide the parts outside the CDR3, is GAGVSQSPSNKVTEKGKDVELRCDPISGHTALYWYRQSLGQGLEFLIYFQGNSAPDKSGLPSDRFSAERTGGSVSTLTIQRTQQEDSAVYLCASSPRQGLQETQYFGPGTRLLVL.

V usage is TRBV5-6 and J usage is TRBJ1-1; D is uncertain. This CDR3 is 14 amino acids long. Deletions cut 0 bases from V and 1 base from J, with 7 bases between. CDR1 and CDR2 (germline): SGHDT, YYEEEE. CDR3 nucleotide sequence: TGTGCCAGCAGCTTGGCCCCGGGGAACACTGAAGCTTTCTTT. Its protein is CASSLAPGNTEAFF.